This TCR beta chain was identified in a study of PD-L1 blockade in urothelial cancer. Regarding time point: pretreatment peripheral blood. Trimming removed 4 bases at V and 1 base at J, with 12 bases between. Germline V gene data show CDR1 as SGHDT and CDR2 as YYEEEE. CDR3 size: 15 residues. The repertoire was sequenced with immunoSEQ multiplex PCR; TCRdb's copy has only in-frame clones and lacks some. The sample lists about 79,000 clones, around four fifths seen once, with about 6.9% in the top ten. The sequencing used PBMCs, collected around atezolizumab (anti-PD-L1) treatment. The TCR sequence derives from a man between 40 and 49 years old with urothelial cancer. This chain connects TRBV5-6 to TRBJ1-3; D not certain. CDR3 bases: TGTGCCAGCAGCGGCCGAGGTGGATCTGGAAACACCATATATTTT. The encoded protein is CASSGRGGSGNTIYF.